This TCR beta chain stems from a study of blood T cells in healthy people across ages. Study-wide results and caveats: Per million T cells, TCR beta diversity dropped roughly linearly as age increased.

A J-beta primer mix and a sample-barcoded 5' primer were used in a second PCR of roughly 6 to 12 cycles. TCRdb passed the 5' RACE reads through MiXCR, listing each CDR3 protein once. The profile shows around 1,500,000 distinct CDR3 sequences, roughly 45% of them singletons. For this clonotype: Its cognate antigen is unknown.

RNA extraction gave at least 5 micrograms of total RNA per sample. The CDR3 length is 15 residues. V lost 0 bases and J lost 8, with 15 bases in between. Germline CDR1 reads SGHRS; CDR2 reads YFSETQ. The genes are TRBV5-1 and TRBJ2-1; D might be TRBD2 (5 bases). Sequencing was carried out using blood. The clonotype comes from a woman aged 18-30 years in good health. CDR3 protein: CASSLGELVKYEQFF. In nucleotides, the CDR3 is TGCGCCAGCAGCTTGGGGGAACTAGTTAAGTATGAGCAGTTCTTC.